The clone carrying this TCR beta chain was recorded at least ten times. It was RNA transcripts that yielded the amplified TCR beta CDR3 regions. HTBI primers were used for first-round RT-PCR of the TCR CDR3. TCRdb re-analysed the multiplex PCR reads in MiXCR, keeping a single row per CDR3 protein. This table has roughly 700,000 distinct CDR3 sequences, approximately 40% appearing once. The data stem from a study of T cells in Graves' hyperthyroidism and ophthalmopathy. This sequence was found in a woman aged 40 to 55 with Graves' hyperthyroidism. The sample taken for sequencing was blood.

The CDR3 protein is CATLAGGKETQYF. The CDR3, as DNA: TGTGCCACCTTAGCGGGAGGAAAAGAGACCCAGTACTTC. The chain is built from TRBV10-3 and TRBJ2-5; 10 bases line up with TRBD2. With 10 bases clipped from V and 3 bases from J, the junction kept 5 bases outside the gene matches. The germline V gene has CDR1 ENHRY and CDR2 SYGVKD. The CDR3 has 13 residues.